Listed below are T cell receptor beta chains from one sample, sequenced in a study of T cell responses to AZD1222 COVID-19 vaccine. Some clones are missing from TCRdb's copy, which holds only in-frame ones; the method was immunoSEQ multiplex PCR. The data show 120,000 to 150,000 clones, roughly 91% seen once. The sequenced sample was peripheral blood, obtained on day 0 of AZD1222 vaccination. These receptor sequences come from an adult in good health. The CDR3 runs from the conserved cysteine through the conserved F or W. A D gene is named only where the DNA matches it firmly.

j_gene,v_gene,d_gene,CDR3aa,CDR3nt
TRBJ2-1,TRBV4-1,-,CASSQEDYNYNEQFF,TGCGCCAGCAGCCAAGAAGATTACAACTACAATGAGCAGTTCTTC
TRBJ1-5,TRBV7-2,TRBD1,CASSLVTGVNQPQHF,TGTGCCAGCAGCTTGGTGACAGGGGTGAATCAGCCCCAGCATTTT
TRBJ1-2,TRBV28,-,CASLAGGYTF,TGTGCCAGCTTGGCTGGCGGCTACACCTTC
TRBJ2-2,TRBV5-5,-,CASSFASNAGELFF,TGTGCCAGCAGCTTCGCTAGCAACGCCGGGGAGCTGTTTTTT
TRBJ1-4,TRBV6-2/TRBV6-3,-,CASSSEGYINEKLFF,TGTGCCAGCAGTTCGGAGGGGTACATTAATGAAAAACTGTTTTTT
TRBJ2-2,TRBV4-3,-,CASTWGSGGELFF,TGCGCCAGCACTTGGGGAAGTGGCGGGGAGCTGTTTTTT
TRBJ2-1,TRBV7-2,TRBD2,CASSFLSGGAGSYNEQFF,TGTGCCAGCAGCTTTTTAAGCGGGGGGGCCGGCTCCTACAATGAGCAGTTCTTC
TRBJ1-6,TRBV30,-,CAWSPSEDRPLHF,TGTGCCTGGAGCCCCTCCGAAGACAGACCCCTCCACTTT
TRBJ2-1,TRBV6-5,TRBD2,CASSYTSGSNEQFF,TGTGCCAGCAGCTACACTAGCGGGAGCAATGAGCAGTTCTTC
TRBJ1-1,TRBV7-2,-,CASSSDPRNTEAFF,TGTGCCAGCAGCTCTGACCCCCGGAACACTGAAGCTTTCTTT
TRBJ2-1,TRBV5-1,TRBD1,CASSLGTGAFNEQFF,TGCGCCAGCAGCTTAGGGACAGGGGCTTTCAATGAGCAGTTCTTC
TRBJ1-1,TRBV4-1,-,CASSQDSRLNTEAFF,TGCGCCAGCAGCCAAGATAGTCGGCTTAACACTGAAGCTTTCTTT
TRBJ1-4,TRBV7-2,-,CASSFGLNEKLFF,TGTGCCAGCAGCTTTGGTCTTAATGAAAAACTGTTTTTT
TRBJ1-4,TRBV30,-,CAWSLNEKLFF,TGTGCCTGGAGTCTTAATGAAAAACTGTTTTTT